The 17 T cell receptor beta chains in this list originate from one sample, sequenced in a study of beta chain features in type 1 diabetes. Expressed TCRB transcripts were sequenced because the isolated RNA had all been reverse transcribed beforehand. TCRdb's table, derived via immunoSEQ multiplex PCR, lists solely in-frame clones and lacks some. The data show 900,000 or so clones, roughly 15% seen once. The sequenced sample consisted of naive CD4+ T cells from blood. The source of these receptors is a woman under 30 in good health.

V is TRBV7-2 and J is TRBJ2-7; no reliable D call. The V gene lost 1 base and the J gene lost 2 bases, with 12 bases spanning the gap. The CDR3 extends over 15 amino acids. CDR1 and CDR2 from the germline V gene are SGHTA and FQGNSA. CDR3 amino acids: CASSLGLETAYEQYF. The CDR3 DNA reads TGTGCCAGCAGCTTAGGGCTCGAGACGGCCTACGAGCAGTACTTC.

This clone was detected a few times. CDR3 nucleotide sequence: TGTGCCAGCAGCTTAGCCAAAAACATTCAGTACTTC. Protein sequence: CASSLAKNIQYF. The chain is built from TRBV11-2 and TRBJ2-4; D uncertain. V was pared by 1 base and J by 2 bases, with 0 bases between. The CDR3 extends over 12 amino acids. CDR1 and CDR2 (germline): SGHAT, FQNNGV.

The rearrangement links TRBV5-1 to TRBJ2-1; D might be TRBD2 (5 bases). Germline lookup yields CDR1 SGHRS and CDR2 YFSETQ. Trimming removed 4 bases at V and 0 bases at J, with 11 bases between. The CDR3 covers 15 residues. CDR3 amino acids: CASSTQRSSYNEQFF. For the CDR3, the DNA is TGCGCCAGCAGCACCCAGCGGAGCTCCTACAATGAGCAGTTCTTC.

This clone has only a few counts. Additional DNA sequences in this sample encode the identical CDR3. This chain joins TRBV28 and TRBJ2-1, with D uncertain. This CDR3 spans 11 amino acids. The germline V and J ends were trimmed by 3 bases and 7 bases, with 4 bases remaining between them. Germline V gene data show CDR1 as MDHEN and CDR2 as SYDVKM. CDR3: CASSFLNEQFF. In DNA, the CDR3 is TGTGCCAGCAGTTTCTTGAATGAGCAGTTCTTC.

The chain carries TRBV6-5 and TRBJ1-1; a possible D gene is TRBD1 (5 bases). The CDR3 is 13 residues long. The V and J ends lost 6 bases and 4 bases respectively, with 12 bases between them. Germline CDR1 reads MNHEY; CDR2 reads SVGAGI. This chain's CDR3 is CASRSRAPTEAFF. CDR3 bases: TGTGCCAGCAGAAGCAGGGCTCCCACTGAAGCTTTCTTT.

The chain is built from TRBV2 and TRBJ1-1; D gene unclear. CDR3 length: 15 residues. The V gene's germline CDR1 is SNHLY and CDR2 FYNNEI. V lost 3 bases to trimming and J lost 1 base, with 12 bases between them. The CDR3 region is CASSDWAEGNTEAFF. The CDR3 coding sequence is TGTGCCAGCAGTGATTGGGCAGAGGGGAACACTGAAGCTTTCTTT.

This clone was picked up many times. The chain recombines TRBV14 with TRBJ1-2; no reliable D call. The CDR3 covers 12 residues. The V end lost 2 bases, the J end lost 6 bases, and 7 bases lay between the germline ends. Germline assignment: CDR1 SGHDN and CDR2 FVKESK. The CDR3 DNA follows: TGTGCCAGCAGCCAACTGTGGGATGGCTACACCTTC. This encodes CASSQLWDGYTF.

This clone occurred a few times. The chain employs TRBV18 and TRBJ1-1, with 11 bases lining up with TRBD1. Unmatched junction bases numbered 10, after V lost 2 bases and J lost 2 bases. Germline values: CDR1 KGHSH, CDR2 LQKENI. The length of the CDR3 is 18 residues. For the CDR3, the DNA is TGTGCCAGCTCACCAAATAGGGACAGGGGGACCCTAAACACTGAAGCTTTCTTT. This translates into CASSPNRDRGTLNTEAFF.

This clone came up a few times. The chain uses TRBV14 and TRBJ2-1, with 7 bases aligning to TRBD1. V was pared by 4 bases and J by 7 bases, with 16 bases of the junction left unmatched. CDR1 is SGHDN and CDR2 is FVKESK in the germline V gene. The CDR3 runs to 17 residues. For the CDR3, the DNA is TGTGCCAGCAGCCTCCTACAGGGGCAGCATCTTAATAATGAGCAGTTCTTC. Its translation: CASSLLQGQHLNNEQFF.

The sample holds a few counts of this clone. This chain connects TRBV5-4 to TRBJ2-1; 13 bases match TRBD2. There are 15 residues in the CDR3. The V and J ends lost 4 bases and 9 bases, in that order; junction bases with no gene match: 7. The V gene's germline CDR1 is SGHNT and CDR2 YYREEE (reference sequence). For the CDR3, the DNA is TGTGCCAGCAGCACCGGGACTAGCGGGATTGGTGAGCAGTTCTTC. It codes for CASSTGTSGIGEQFF.

The rearrangement joins TRBV5-6 to TRBJ2-4; D is unresolved. Per the germline V gene, CDR1 is SGHDT and CDR2 is YYEEEE. Deletions cut 4 bases from V and 0 bases from J, with 8 bases between. The CDR3 loop spans 14 amino acids. The CDR3 DNA is TGTGCCAGCAGCCAGGTATTAGCCAAAAACATTCAGTACTTC. Amino acids: CASSQVLAKNIQYF.

The chain carries TRBV28 and TRBJ2-7, with D unclear. Trimming removed 3 bases from V and 5 bases from J, with 5 bases in between. Looked up from germline, CDR1 is MDHEN and CDR2 is SYDVKM. The CDR3 sequence is 11 residues long. This CDR3 reads CASSFRNEQYF. As DNA, the CDR3 is TGTGCCAGCAGTTTCCGGAACGAGCAGTACTTC. The entire variable domain, with the rest obtained from reference TRBV28 and TRBJ2-7, is as follows: DVKVTQSSRYLVKRTGEKVFLECVQDMDHENMFWYRQDPGLGLRLIYFSYDVKMKEKGDIPEGYSVSREKKERFSLILESASTNQTSMYLCASSFRNEQYFGPGTRLTVT.

The chain joins TRBV2 to TRBJ1-5; TRBD1 agrees at 7 bases. The CDR3 totals 17 residues. V lost 6 bases, J lost 2 bases, and 13 bases stayed unmatched. The germline V gene has CDR1 SNHLY and CDR2 FYNNEI. Here the CDR3 reads CASRRGRISGGNQPQHF. The CDR3 DNA follows: TGTGCCAGCAGGAGGGGGCGGATTAGCGGTGGCAATCAGCCCCAGCATTTT.

The table lists this clone with a few counts. The chain has TRBV9 and TRBJ1-2, with D unclear. The V end lost 3 bases, the J end lost 2 bases, and 5 bases lay between the germline ends. The CDR3 runs 12 residues. The germline gives CDR1 SGDLS, CDR2 YYNGEE. For the CDR3, the DNA is TGTGCCAGCAGCGCCGAGAACTATGGCTACACCTTC. It encodes CASSAENYGYTF.

The CDR3 here is CASSPRGDYNEQFF. In nucleotides, the CDR3 is TGTGCCAGCAGCCCCCGAGGGGATTACAATGAGCAGTTCTTC. The chain combines TRBV5-4 with TRBJ2-1; D might be TRBD1 or TRBD2, each matching 5 bases. Trimming removed 4 bases from V and 4 bases from J, with 12 bases in between. The CDR3 totals 14 residues. Germline assignment: CDR1 SGHNT and CDR2 YYREEE (reference sequence). Based on the CDR3 plus reference TRBV5-4 and TRBJ2-1, the full variable domain is ETGVTQSPTHLIKTRGQQVTLRCSSQSGHNTVSWYQQALGQGPQFIFQYYREEENGRGNFPPRFSGLQFPNYSSELNVNALELDDSALYLCASSPRGDYNEQFFGPGTRLTVL.

This chain joins TRBV5-6 and TRBJ1-5; TRBD1 matches at 7 bases. This CDR3 region has 17 residues. The germline gives CDR1 SGHDT, CDR2 YYEEEE. The V and J ends lost 1 base and 4 bases, in that order; junction bases with no gene match: 11. The CDR3 region has the DNA TGTGCCAGCAGCTTGCCGAATGCCAAGGGACAGAATCAGCCCCAGCATTTT. It encodes CASSLPNAKGQNQPQHF.

The chain is built from TRBV11-3 and TRBJ2-7, with D unclear. CDR1 is SGHNT, CDR2 YENEEA, per germline. Trimming left V 2 bases short and J 2 bases short, with 10 bases between. This CDR3 is built from 14 residues. The CDR3 here is CASSLSSDPYEQYF. The DNA for the CDR3 is TGTGCCAGCAGCTTAAGCAGCGACCCCTACGAGCAGTACTTC.